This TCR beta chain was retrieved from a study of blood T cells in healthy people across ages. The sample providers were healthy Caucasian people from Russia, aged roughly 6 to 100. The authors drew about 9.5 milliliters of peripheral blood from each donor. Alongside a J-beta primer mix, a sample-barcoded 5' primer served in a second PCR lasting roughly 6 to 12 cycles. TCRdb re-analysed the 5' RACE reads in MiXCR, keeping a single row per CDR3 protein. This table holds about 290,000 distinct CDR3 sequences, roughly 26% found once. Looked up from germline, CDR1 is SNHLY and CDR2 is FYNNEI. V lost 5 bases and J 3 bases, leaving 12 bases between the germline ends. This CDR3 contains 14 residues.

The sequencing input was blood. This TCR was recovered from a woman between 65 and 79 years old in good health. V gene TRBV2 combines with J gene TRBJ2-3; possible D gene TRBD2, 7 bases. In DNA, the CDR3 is TGTGCCAGCAGTCGGGGGGCAATTACAGATACGCAGTATTTT. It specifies CASSRGAITDTQYF.